A single sample is the source of the 9 T cell receptor beta chains below, sequenced in a study of blood T cells in healthy people across ages. Then a second PCR, running roughly 7 to 11 cycles, was carried out with a sample-barcoded 5' primer and a J-beta primer mix. TCRdb re-called the 5' RACE reads through MiXCR, storing one row per CDR3 protein. The sample has 800,000 or so distinct CDR3 sequences, 35% to 50% seen once. The sequencing input was blood. These receptors came from a man older than 75 in good health.

This clonotype was counted a few times. V and J are TRBV5-1 and TRBJ2-5, with 9 positions matching TRBD2. The CDR3 loop spans 16 amino acids. CDR1 SGHRS and CDR2 YFSETQ come from the germline V gene. The V and J ends lost 1 base and 5 bases, in that order; junction bases with no gene match: 9. The chain's CDR3 is CASSLILAGGQETQYF. The CDR3 DNA reads TGCGCCAGCAGCTTGATTTTGGCGGGAGGGCAGGAGACCCAGTACTTC.

In its sample, this clonotype was seen a few times. The rearrangement joins TRBV9 to TRBJ1-6; D unclear. V was pared by 2 bases and J by 5 bases, with 5 bases between. CDR3 length equals 13 residues. Germline CDR1 SGDLS, CDR2 YYNGEE. CDR3 sequence (DNA): TGTGCCAGCAGCGTTGCCCATAATTCACCCCTCCACTTT. Amino acids: CASSVAHNSPLHF.

This clonotype turned up a few times. V usage is TRBV29-1 and J usage is TRBJ1-2; D not resolved. Per germline, CDR1 SQVTM and CDR2 ANQGSEA. This CDR3 has 10 amino acids. V lost 3 bases and J lost 3, with 2 bases in between. CDR3 region: CSVDDYGYTF. The CDR3 DNA reads as TGCAGCGTTGATGACTATGGCTACACCTTC.

The chain links TRBV12-3 or TRBV12-4 to TRBJ1-1, with D perhaps matching TRBD1 (5 bases). V shed 5 bases and J shed 0 bases, with 10 bases lying between them. CDR3 size: 14 residues. As DNA, the CDR3 is TGTGCCAGCAGTAGGGGACGGATGAACACTGAAGCTTTCTTT. The encoded protein is CASSRGRMNTEAFF.

This clonotype has just a few counts. The chain employs TRBV5-1 and TRBJ2-3; 7 nucleotides match TRBD1. V lost 0 bases to trimming and J lost 0 bases; unmatched junction nucleotides: 16. CDR3 size: 20 residues. Germline-derived CDR1 and CDR2 are SGHRS and YFSETQ. The CDR3 DNA follows: TGCGCCAGCAGCTTGGTCAGGGGGAATTTCCAGAGTTCTAGCACAGATACGCAGTATTTT. It yields the protein CASSLVRGNFQSSSTDTQYF.

The chain uses TRBV9 and TRBJ1-1; perhaps TRBD1 as D (6 bases). CDR3 length equals 16 residues. CDR1 and CDR2 (germline): SGDLS, YYNGEE. Between the trimmed V and J ends, which lost 3 bases and 5 bases, there was a span of 20 bases. CDR3 nucleotide sequence: TGTGCCAGCAGCGGAGTCTCACGGGGGGCGGGAACTGAAGCTTTCTTT. Its translation: CASSGVSRGAGTEAFF.

The chain couples TRBV7-3 to TRBJ2-3; D may be TRBD1 (5 bases). CDR1 is SGHTA and CDR2 is FQGTGA in the germline V gene. V dropped 3 bases and J dropped 0 bases, with 13 bases sitting between them. The CDR3 spans 16 residues. CDR3 loop: CASSLGRVTSTDTQYF. In DNA, the CDR3 is TGTGCCAGCAGCTTGGGCAGGGTCACTAGCACAGATACGCAGTATTTT. The full variable domain, rest sourced from reference TRBV7-3 and TRBJ2-3, is GAGVSQTPSNKVTEKGKYVELRCDPISGHTALYWYRQSLGQGPEFLIYFQGTGAADDSGLPNDRFFAVRPEGSVSTLKIQRTERGDSAVYLCASSLGRVTSTDTQYFGPGTRLTVL.

The table lists this clonotype with a few counts. The CDR3 is CATSQRVHSPLHF. DNA for the CDR3: TGTGCCACCAGCCAAAGGGTCCACTCACCCCTCCACTTT. The gene calls are TRBV15 and TRBJ1-6; D remains ambiguous. The CDR3 is 13 amino acids. V shed 5 bases and J shed 10 bases, with 12 bases lying between them. Looked up from germline, CDR1 is LNHNV and CDR2 is YYDKDF (reference sequence).

This clonotype turned up a few times. The CDR3 here is CASSFIGTAPYEQYF. CDR3 bases: TGTGCCAGCAGTTTCATTGGGACAGCTCCCTACGAGCAGTACTTC. This chain links TRBV28 with TRBJ2-7, with 7 bases lining up with TRBD1. The CDR3 is made up of 15 amino acids. CDR1 is MDHEN, CDR2 SYDVKM, per germline. V trimming: 3 bases; J trimming: 2 bases; junction bases outside the gene matches: 7.